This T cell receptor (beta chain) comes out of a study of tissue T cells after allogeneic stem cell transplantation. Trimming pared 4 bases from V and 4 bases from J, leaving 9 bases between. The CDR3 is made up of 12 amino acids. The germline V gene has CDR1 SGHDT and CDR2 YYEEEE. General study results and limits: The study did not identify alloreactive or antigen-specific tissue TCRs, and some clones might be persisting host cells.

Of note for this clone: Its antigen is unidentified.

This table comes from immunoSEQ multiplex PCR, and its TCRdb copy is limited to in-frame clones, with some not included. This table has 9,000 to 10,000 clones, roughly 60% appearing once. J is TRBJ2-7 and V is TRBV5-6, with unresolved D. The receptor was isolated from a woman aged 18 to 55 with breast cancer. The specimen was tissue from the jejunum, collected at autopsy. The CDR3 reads CASSRTNYEQYF. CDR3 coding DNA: TGTGCCAGCAGCCGAACAAATTACGAGCAGTACTTC.